The table lists the clone carrying this T cell receptor beta chain with a few counts. What it binds is unknown. In making TCR beta libraries, quantitative 5'-RACE with molecular barcodes was used. TCRdb independently ran MiXCR on the 5' RACE reads; one entry per CDR3 protein. The sample consists of about 190,000 distinct CDR3 sequences, 10% to 15% of them appearing once. This specimen comes from a study of CD8 T cells in ankylosing spondylitis. Study findings and constraints: Significantly higher representation of disease-linked clones was reported for matched ankylosing spondylitis synovial fluid. Characteristic of ankylosing spondylitis blood, it appeared, was a TCR beta motif comprising roughly 8 highly homologous variants. Researchers report that disease-linked clones proved CD8+ and relatively rare in peripheral blood.

V gave up 1 base and J gave up 10 bases, with 8 bases separating them. CDR3 length equals 12 residues. Per germline, CDR1 MDHEN and CDR2 SYDVKM. The clonotype was recovered from a female donor with ankylosing spondylitis or in good health (not recorded which). The sequenced sample consisted of blood, either unsorted or a sorted T cell fraction (not recorded which). J is TRBJ2-1 and V is TRBV28; possibly TRBD1 for D (6 bases). CDR3: CASSLLGTEQFF. CDR3 sequence (DNA): TGTGCCAGCAGTTTATTAGGGACAGAGCAGTTCTTC.